One sample yielded the 12 T cell receptor beta chains listed below, sequenced in a study of shared clonotypes between healthy human individuals. Sequenced by immunoSEQ multiplex PCR; TCRdb stores in-frame clones only, minus some. The repertoire holds about 2.1 million clones, roughly 91% seen once, with over 1.5% in the top ten. CD45RO-negative, CCR7-positively selected cells formed the naive CD8 fraction, excluding terminally differentiated effector memory CD45RA+ cells. Sequencing was done on a sample of naive CD8+ T cells from PBMCs. All receptors derive from a man younger than 35 in good health. Some clones in this sample may be carry-over from other donors' samples.

The V and J genes are TRBV4-2 and TRBJ2-6; the D is unclear. V lost 4 bases to trimming and J lost 0 bases, with 7 bases between them. The V gene's germline CDR1 is LGHNA and CDR2 YNFKEQ. The CDR3 is made up of 15 amino acids. The CDR3 DNA reads TGTGCCAGCAGCCCCGAGGCCTCTGGGGCCAACGTCCTGACTTTC. This translates into CASSPEASGANVLTF.

The V and J genes are TRBV9 and TRBJ2-1, with D perhaps matching TRBD2 (5 bases). V was clipped by 4 bases and J by 2 bases, with 10 bases between them. The germline gives CDR1 SGDLS, CDR2 YYNGEE. There are 14 residues in the CDR3. Here the CDR3 reads CASSSPGTYNEQFF. CDR3 nucleotides: TGTGCCAGCAGCTCCCCCGGGACCTACAATGAGCAGTTCTTC.

The J gene is TRBJ1-2, the V gene TRBV11-3; D not certain. Germline V gives CDR1 SGHNT, CDR2 YENEEA. The CDR3 length is 12 residues. Trimming cost V 5 bases and J 4 bases, with 8 bases left between them. The CDR3 sequence is CASSPTGYGYTF. In DNA form, the CDR3 reads TGTGCCAGCAGCCCTACTGGCTATGGCTACACCTTC.

The genes are TRBV5-8 and TRBJ1-2; 7 bases are a match to TRBD1. CDR1 is SGHTS and CDR2 is YDEGEE in the germline V gene. The CDR3 is made up of 14 amino acids. Unmatched junction bases numbered 1, after V lost 1 base and J lost 1 base. CDR3 bases: TGTGCCAGCAGCTTGCAGGGGGGTAACTATGGCTACACCTTC. It codes for CASSLQGGNYGYTF.

The genes are TRBV4-1 and TRBJ2-7, with D perhaps being TRBD1 or TRBD2 (5 bases each). Germline V gene lookup returns CDR1 MGHRA and CDR2 YSYEKL. Trimming removed 4 bases at V and 5 bases at J, with 18 bases between. This CDR3 has 15 residues. In DNA form, the CDR3 reads TGCGCCAGCAGCCCCCTGGGCCCCGGGACGGACGAGCAGTACTTC. This translates into CASSPLGPGTDEQYF.

This clone appeared a few times. This chain links TRBV29-1 with TRBJ1-2, with D unresolved. CDR1 is SQVTM and CDR2 is ANQGSEA in the germline V gene. CDR3 length equals 12 residues. V was clipped by 3 bases and J by 4 bases, with 9 bases between them. The CDR3 nucleotides are TGCAGCGTTGACAAGGTACCCTATGGCTACACCTTC. Encoded protein: CSVDKVPYGYTF.

V usage is TRBV27 and J usage is TRBJ2-5; TRBD1 is a possible D gene (6 bases). Per germline, CDR1 MNHEY and CDR2 SMNVEV (reference sequence). CDR3 length equals 13 residues. Trimming cost V 7 bases and J 1 base, with 10 bases left between them. The CDR3 region has the DNA TGTGCCAGCACCACGGACAGCCAAGAGACCCAGTACTTC. Its protein is CASTTDSQETQYF.

This clone appeared a few times. The J gene is TRBJ2-7, the V gene TRBV5-1, with 7 bases lining up with TRBD2. This CDR3 is 13 amino acids long. Per the germline V gene, CDR1 is SGHRS and CDR2 is YFSETQ. Trimming took 2 bases from V and 3 from J; bases not matched to a gene: 2. For the CDR3, the DNA is TGCGCCAGCAGCTTCGGGACTAACTACGAGCAGTACTTC. Its translation is CASSFGTNYEQYF.

The chain couples TRBV19 to TRBJ1-1; D ambiguous. CDR3 length equals 15 residues. The V end lost 5 bases, the J end lost 3 bases, and 16 bases lay between the germline ends. Germline lookup yields CDR1 LNHDA and CDR2 SQIVND (reference sequence). The CDR3 loop reads CASSPSPTGYTEAFF. CDR3 nucleotides: TGTGCCAGTAGTCCCAGCCCTACCGGATACACTGAAGCTTTCTTT.

This CDR3 is CASSLSGGMALNEQFF. The CDR3 DNA follows: TGTGCCAGCAGTTTATCCGGCGGCATGGCCCTCAATGAGCAGTTCTTC. This rearrangement joins TRBV27 to TRBJ2-1; D is undetermined. V lost 0 bases, J lost 6 bases, and 15 bases lay in between. This CDR3 has 16 amino acids. Germline-derived CDR1 and CDR2 are MNHEY and SMNVEV (reference sequence).

The CDR3, as DNA: TGTGCCATCAGTGAGCGGGGGGACAGGGGGCTCTACGAGCAGTACTTC. It specifies CAISERGDRGLYEQYF. The chain couples TRBV10-3 to TRBJ2-7; 12 bases map to TRBD1. Trimming took 2 bases from V and 3 from J; bases not matched to a gene: 5. The length of the CDR3 is 16 residues. Germline V CDR1 and CDR2: ENHRY, SYGVKD.

The chain is built from TRBV5-4 and TRBJ2-7; 14 bases are shared with TRBD2. J lost 5 bases, V lost 3 bases, and 4 bases had no gene match. Looked up from germline, CDR1 is SGHNT and CDR2 is YYREEE (reference sequence). The CDR3 has 15 amino acids. Written as DNA, the CDR3 is TGTGCCAGCAGCTCCGGACTAGCGGGAGGTCACGAGCAGTACTTC. Protein sequence: CASSSGLAGGHEQYF.